Listed here is a single T cell receptor beta chain. The sample comes from a study of shared clonotypes between healthy human individuals. The protocol was immunoSEQ multiplex PCR, while the TCRdb copy is restricted to in-frame clones and leaves out a portion. The sample shows more than 500,000 clones, roughly 96% of them seen only once. The naive CD8 population came from CD45RO-negative cells selected for CCR7, without terminally differentiated effector memory CD45RA+ cells. CDR1 and CDR2 from the germline V gene are SNHLY and FYNNEI. CDR3 size: 14 residues. V shed 6 bases, J shed 3 bases, and the junction held 6 bases outside the gene matches.

This TCR came from a woman younger than 45 in good health. The genes are TRBV2 and TRBJ2-3; 7 positions agree with TRBD2. Input material: naive CD8+ T cells sorted from blood. CDR3 in amino acids: CASSAGEFTDTQYF. CDR3 nucleotides: TGTGCCAGCAGCGCGGGAGAATTTACAGATACGCAGTATTTT.